What follows describes a single TCR beta chain. The antigen it binds to is not known. No clone much larger than this one lies a single base away; base qualities are absent. Each collaborating institution followed its own protocols to collect whole blood in K2EDTA tubes. For TCRbeta analysis, collaborators shipped samples as frozen whole blood, isolated PBMCs, or DNA extracted from either of those sample types. These data are taken from a study of blood T cell repertoires in COVID-19 (dated by TCRdb to 2019 to 2021). As for the study more broadly: The collaborator samples originated in the United States, Italy and Spain and spanned the acute and convalescent phases of COVID-19. Deeply sampled blood TCRbeta repertoires from subjects exposed to, actively infected with, or recovered from COVID-19 were included in the dataset. The material from the prospective study consisted of cDNA or gDNA derived from T cells, B-cell-depleted T cells, or PBMCs. The sample metadata nearly always contained a de-identified subject ID, COVID-19 status, age in years and sex. The samples were drawn from the first 160 participants of the ongoing ImmuneRACE study and from 1,254 subjects provided by 6 global collaborators. Where available, HLA class I and class II types were obtained from metadata supplied by the sample provider rather than from assay-based typing. The repertoires were released in a freely available public database meant as a resource for research on the immune response to SARS-CoV-2.

TCRbeta CDR3 regions were amplified from genomic DNA using the immunoSEQ Assay, a bias-controlled multiplex PCR. The published analysis was carried out like this. Nucleated cell counts per sample were estimated from amplification of reference gene primers within the assay. Sequence reads were collapsed and filtered to measure the absolute abundance of every unique TCRbeta CDR3 rearrangement. For each sample, productive Simpson clonality was calculated as the square root of Simpson's diversity index across productive rearrangements. TCRdb's version of the immuneACCESS table is confined to in-frame rearrangements and falls short of the full clone set. An unresolved V gene accounts for under half of the shortfall where checked; the remainder is of unknown origin. Clonal size and the V and J genes are those of that table, whereas D and trimming came from the DNA. This sample has roughly 140,000 clones in its table, and approximately 90% of those were observed once. The ten largest clones take up more than 9.5% of the sample.

Overall results and qualifications from the work: How much clinical and demographic metadata was included differed by source and by participant, and the metadata was provided uncurated.

The CDR3 runs 15 amino acids, cysteine and phenylalanine included. Only CDR3 DNA remains: 45 bases, in frame from the first base. Looking up the germline V gene (reference sequence) yields CDR1 WNHNN and CDR2 SYGVQD. Trimming removed 3 bases from V and 0 bases from J, leaving 8 bases between the germline ends. This clonotype was obtained from a woman over 75 with acute or convalescent COVID-19. Recombination connected TRBV10-1 to TRBJ1-4; a weak D assignment points to TRBD1 (5 bases agree). The sequencing input was peripheral blood. The DNA sequence is given as TGCGCCAGCAGTGACGGGGGAGCAACTAATGAAAAACTGTTTTTT. Protein translation: CASSDGGATNEKLFF.